The 13 T cell receptor beta chains presented below share a single source sample, sequenced in a study of blood T cell repertoires in COVID-19. Here immunoSEQ multiplex PCR was the method, and the copy in TCRdb shows in-frame clones only, minus some. The sample holds under 300,000 clones, 80% to 90% seen once. The sequencing input was peripheral blood. Receptors were obtained from a woman in her thirties or forties with acute or convalescent COVID-19.

The chain employs TRBV7-2 and TRBJ2-7, with D possibly TRBD1 on 6 matching bases. The germline V and J ends were trimmed by 0 bases and 7 bases, with 10 bases remaining between them. Germline CDR1 SGHTA, CDR2 FQGNSA. The CDR3 extends over 13 amino acids. This CDR3 is CASSLAQGREQYV. The CDR3 bases are TGTGCCAGCAGCTTAGCGCAGGGGCGGGAGCAGTACGTC.

V usage is TRBV10-3 and J usage is TRBJ2-3; possible D gene TRBD1, 5 bases. V gave up 9 bases and J gave up 2 bases, with 18 bases separating them. CDR1 is ENHRY and CDR2 is SYGVKD in the germline V gene. This CDR3 comprises 15 residues. CDR3 in amino acids: CAISTARANTDTQYF. The CDR3 region has the DNA TGTGCCATATCAACCGCCAGGGCAAACACAGATACGCAGTATTTT.

This sequence joins TRBV3-1 (or the pseudogene TRBV3-2) and TRBJ2-3, with 7 bases identical to TRBD2. The V segment lost 1 base and the J segment 2 bases; nucleotides outside the gene matches: 6. Germline V gives CDR1 LGHDT, CDR2 YNNKEL (reference sequence). There are 16 residues in the CDR3. The DNA of the CDR3 is TGTGCCAGCAGCCAAGTATCTAGCGGATACACAGATACGCAGTATTTT. It specifies CASSQVSSGYTDTQYF.

The rearrangement joins TRBV5-5 to TRBJ1-6; 7 bases are shared with TRBD1. Losses at the gene ends were 4 bases for V and 13 bases for J; bases not matched to a gene: 17. CDR1 SGHKS and CDR2 YYEKEE come from the germline V gene (reference sequence). This CDR3 has 16 amino acids. CDR3 coding DNA: TGTGCCAGCAGCCTTGGGGACAGTATTTTCAGGTCGCCCCTCCACTTT. This translates into CASSLGDSIFRSPLHF.

The chain links TRBV3-1 (or the pseudogene TRBV3-2) to TRBJ1-1, with D tentatively TRBD1 (6 bases). The CDR3 covers 16 residues. The V end was cut by 0 bases, the J end by 5 bases, with 16 bases between. Germline V lookup: CDR1 LGHDT, CDR2 YNNKEL (reference sequence). In DNA, the CDR3 is TGTGCCAGCAGCCAAGAACCTCATATAAGGGGGACTGAAGCTTTCTTT. Residues: CASSQEPHIRGTEAFF.

The chain is built from TRBV20-1 and TRBJ2-1; TRBD2 aligns across 9 bases. Germline V gene data show CDR1 as DFQATT and CDR2 as SNEGSKA (reference sequence). The CDR3 sequence is 14 residues long. Trimming at V came to 3 bases and at J to 9 bases, leaving 9 bases not matched to a gene. CDR3 bases: TGCAGTGCTAGTCTGCGGGGGGGTCGTTTTGAGCAGTTCTTC. It specifies CSASLRGGRFEQFF.

This clone was found a few times. The chain employs TRBV2 and TRBJ2-7; the D is unclear. The germline V and J ends were trimmed by 5 bases and 3 bases, with 8 bases remaining between them. The CDR3 has 12 residues. Per germline, CDR1 SNHLY and CDR2 FYNNEI. CDR3 region: CASSFSGYEQYV. CDR3 coding DNA: TGTGCCAGCAGTTTCAGTGGCTACGAGCAGTACGTC.

This CDR3 is CSVEDGYYGYTF. CDR3 nucleotides: TGCAGCGTTGAAGACGGGTACTATGGCTACACCTTC. The V call is TRBV29-1, the J call TRBJ1-2, with unresolved D. Germline-derived CDR1 and CDR2 are SQVTM and ANQGSEA. The length of the CDR3 is 12 residues. V lost 0 bases, J lost 3 bases, and 5 bases lay in between. The complete variable domain, with remaining parts taken from reference TRBV29-1 and TRBJ1-2, reads SAVISQKPSRDICQRGTSLTIQCQVDSQVTMMFWYRQQPGQSLTLIATANQGSEATYESGFVIDKFPISRPNLTFSTLTVSNMSPEDSSIYLCSVEDGYYGYTFGSGTRLTVV.

The V and J genes are TRBV12-5 and TRBJ2-1; 10 bases align to TRBD2. Germline V gene data show CDR1 as LGHNT and CDR2 as FRNRAP. CDR3 size: 14 residues. Trimming removed 6 bases from V and 5 bases from J; junction bases left unmatched: 4. The CDR3 DNA reads TGTGCTAGTGGGAAGGGACTAGCGCACAATGAGCAGTTCTTC. It specifies CASGKGLAHNEQFF.

This chain connects TRBV7-9 to TRBJ1-1; 7 bases fit TRBD1. Germline-derived CDR1 and CDR2 are SEHNR and FQNEAQ (reference sequence). V shed 5 bases, J shed 0 bases, and the junction held 6 bases outside the gene matches. The CDR3 spans 15 residues. CDR3 DNA sequence: TGTGCCAGCAGCCTAACAGGGGCCGTGAACACTGAAGCTTTCTTT. It is translated as CASSLTGAVNTEAFF.

The CDR3 loop reads CASSLRTGVEAFF. Here the CDR3 DNA reads TGTGCCAGCAGTTTACGGACAGGGGTTGAAGCTTTCTTT. The chain links TRBV12-3 or TRBV12-4 to TRBJ1-1; 9 bases fit TRBD1. There are 13 residues in the CDR3. Trimming cost V 2 bases and J 7 bases; bases outside gene matches: 2.

This chain uses TRBV5-1 with TRBJ1-4; 7 bases fit TRBD1. The CDR3 is 15 residues long. Per germline, CDR1 SGHRS and CDR2 YFSETQ. The trim removed 0 bases at V and 3 bases at J, leaving 2 bases unmatched. CDR3 sequence: CASSLGGGSNEKLFF. The CDR3 bases are TGCGCCAGCAGCTTGGGAGGGGGCTCTAATGAAAAACTGTTTTTT.

In its sample, this clone was seen once. The J gene is TRBJ2-3, the V gene TRBV29-1; 7 nucleotides line up with TRBD1. V was clipped by 4 bases and J by 4 bases; unmatched bases: 14. Germline values: CDR1 SQVTM, CDR2 ANQGSEA. This CDR3 is built from 16 residues. The CDR3 DNA is TGCAGCGTTGTATGGCCCCGACAGGGCCTCGCAGATACGCAGTATTTT. This codes for CSVVWPRQGLADTQYF.